A selection of T cell receptor beta chains follows, all from one sample in a study of shared clonotypes between healthy human individuals. Assay: immunoSEQ multiplex PCR; the TCRdb copy retains only in-frame clones and omits some. Seen here are about 2.3 million clones, approximately 90% observed once, and the top ten hold approximately 0.39%. The sequencing input was naive CD4+ T cells from PBMCs. The receptors were gathered from a man aged 18-30 years in good health. Some clones in this sample may be carry-over from other donors' samples. Each CDR3 is given with its conserved first and last residue. Each record gives: V gene, J gene, clone size, D gene, CDR3 DNA, CDR3 protein. D genes are given only for firm matches. Size is stated for part of the rows, as once, few or many counts, or as a class when the clone is expanded.

TRBV5-4,TRBJ2-3,-,TRBD2,TGTGCCAGCAGCCCGACTAGCGGGACAGATACGCAGTATTTT,CASSPTSGTDTQYF
TRBV5-1,TRBJ1-1,-,-,TGCGCCAGCAGCTTGGGTCCTCCGAGGATGAACACTGAAGCTTTCTTT,CASSLGPPRMNTEAFF
TRBV5-1,TRBJ1-4,-,TRBD1,TGCGCCAGCAGCGAGAGGACAGGCGGTGTTGCCGCTGAAAAACTGTTTTTT,CASSERTGGVAAEKLFF
TRBV6-1,TRBJ2-7,once,TRBD1,TGTGCCAGCAATACAGGGGTTCCCAACGAGCAGTACTTC,CASNTGVPNEQYF
TRBV7-2,TRBJ1-5,-,-,TGTGCCAGCACCACCCAGTCCGGGGATCAGCCCCAGCATTTT,CASTTQSGDQPQHF
TRBV18,TRBJ2-1,-,-,TGTGCCAGCTCACCGACGTGGGACAATGAGCAGTTCTTC,CASSPTWDNEQFF
TRBV28,TRBJ1-2,-,TRBD1,TGTGCCAGCAGTTCTCCCACGTACAGGGGTTATTATGGCTACACCTTC,CASSSPTYRGYYGYTF
TRBV7-3,TRBJ2-6,-,-,TGTGCCAGCAGCTCCTCCCCCGGGGGGCGTGGGGCCAACGTCCTGACTTTC,CASSSSPGGRGANVLTF
TRBV5-1,TRBJ2-3,few,TRBD2,TGCGCCAGCAGCTTGGGACTAGCGGGAGCGGCAGATACGCAGTATTTT,CASSLGLAGAADTQYF
TRBV27,TRBJ2-1,-,-,TGTGCCAGCAGGAGTAGGGGGGCTGGTTCCTACAATGAGCAGTTCTTC,CASRSRGAGSYNEQFF
TRBV6-1,TRBJ2-1,-,-,TGTGCCAGCAGTGAATTGCGCCGAGGATACAATGAGCAGTTCTTC,CASSELRRGYNEQFF
TRBV7-8,TRBJ2-1,-,TRBD2,TGTGCCAGCAGCTCCCGACTAGCGGGAGTCAATGAGCAGTTCTTC,CASSSRLAGVNEQFF
TRBV28,TRBJ2-2,-,TRBD2,TGTGCCAGCAGCGATTCCGGGAGGGGAATTGCCGGGGAGCTGTTTTTT,CASSDSGRGIAGELFF
TRBV6-6,TRBJ1-2,-,TRBD1,TGTGCCAGCATCCAGGGGGGAGGCTACACCTTC,CASIQGGGYTF
TRBV2,TRBJ1-3,-,-,TGTGCCAGCAGTGAGAGTAGCTCTGGAAACACCATATATTTT,CASSESSSGNTIYF
TRBV6-1,TRBJ1-1,-,TRBD1,TGTGCCAGCACCCTAGGACAGGGGGCGAATACTGAAGCTTTCTTT,CASTLGQGANTEAFF
TRBV5-1,TRBJ2-5,-,TRBD1,TGCGCCAGCAGCTTTTGGGACAGGGCGGGGGAGACCCAGTACTTC,CASSFWDRAGETQYF
TRBV29-1,TRBJ1-2,-,-,TGCAGCGTTGAATGGGGGGCTGACTACACCTTC,CSVEWGADYTF
TRBV5-1,TRBJ2-1,once,TRBD1,TGCGCCAGCAGCGAAGCGTCAGGGGGCTCCAATGAGCAGTTCTTC,CASSEASGGSNEQFF
TRBV2,TRBJ2-5,once,-,TGTGCCAGCAGTGAAGAACAGGAGGAGACCCAGTACTTC,CASSEEQEETQYF
TRBV6-5,TRBJ1-3,-,-,TGTGCCAGCAGTTACAATGGGGCTGGAAACACCATATATTTT,CASSYNGAGNTIYF
TRBV20-1,TRBJ2-3,-,-,TGCAGTGCGGGCACAGATACGCAGTATTTT,CSAGTDTQYF
TRBV5-1,TRBJ1-4,-,TRBD1,TGCGCCAGCAGCTTGGGCGACAGGGGGAGTGAGAAACTGTTTTTT,CASSLGDRGSEKLFF
TRBV27,TRBJ2-7,-,-,TGTGCCAGCTCAGCGATGGTACGGGCGGGCAACTACGAGCAGTACTTC,CASSAMVRAGNYEQYF
TRBV6-1,TRBJ2-2,-,-,TGTGCCAGCAAGTACAGGTGGTGGGCCGGGGAGCTGTTTTTT,CASKYRWWAGELFF
TRBV6-6,TRBJ2-1,-,-,TGTGCCAGCAGTTATGGGGAAACAACCTACAATGAGCAGTTCTTC,CASSYGETTYNEQFF
TRBV2,TRBJ2-7,-,TRBD1,TGTGCCAGCACCTACTCCGGGACAGGGGGCTACGAGCAGTACTTC,CASTYSGTGGYEQYF
TRBV15,TRBJ1-2,-,-,TGTGCCACCAGCAGAGGGGCCGGGGATGGCTACACCTTC,CATSRGAGDGYTF
TRBV18,TRBJ1-5,-,-,TGTGCCAGCTCACTTTTCGGCTCGAGTATGAGTCAGCCCCAGCATTTT,CASSLFGSSMSQPQHF
TRBV2,TRBJ1-4,once,TRBD1,TGTGCCAGCACCGGGGACAGGGTTAATGAAAAACTGTTTTTT,CASTGDRVNEKLFF
TRBV5-6,TRBJ2-7,-,-,TGTGCCAGCAGCCCCGACAGAGCCTACGAGCAGTACTTC,CASSPDRAYEQYF
TRBV5-4,TRBJ2-7,-,TRBD1,TGTGCCAGCAGCACTTACAGGGGGGACTACGAGCAGTACTTC,CASSTYRGDYEQYF
TRBV5-1,TRBJ1-4,once,TRBD1,TGCGCCAGCAGCGGACAGGGTGCAACTAATGAAAAACTGTTTTTT,CASSGQGATNEKLFF
TRBV28,TRBJ1-4,-,-,TGTGCCAGCAGTTACCCAGGGCTAGGAGATGAAAAACTGTTTTTT,CASSYPGLGDEKLFF
TRBV5-1,TRBJ2-1,-,-,TGCGCCAGCAGCTTGGTACAGGGTGGTGGCAATGAGCAGTTCTTC,CASSLVQGGGNEQFF
TRBV7-8,TRBJ1-1,-,-,TGTGCCAGCAGCCCGTGGGGGACGATAAACACTGAAGCTTTCTTT,CASSPWGTINTEAFF
TRBV11-2,TRBJ2-5,-,-,TGTGCCAGCAGCCCCAGAACCGGCTGGTACCAAGAGACCCAGTACTTC,CASSPRTGWYQETQYF
TRBV11-2,TRBJ1-1,-,-,TGTGCCAGCAGCTACGAGAGGAACACTGAAGCTTTCTTT,CASSYERNTEAFF
TRBV6-1,TRBJ2-1,-,-,TGTGCCAGCAGTGAAACTAGGGGGGGCTGGCAGTTCTTC,CASSETRGGWQFF
TRBV7-3,TRBJ2-3,-,-,TGTGCCAGCAGCTTAGGGGTTACAGATACGCAGTATTTT,CASSLGVTDTQYF
TRBV25-1,TRBJ2-6,-,-,TGTGCCAGCTTGGACAGTTTAAACGTCCTGACTTTC,CASLDSLNVLTF